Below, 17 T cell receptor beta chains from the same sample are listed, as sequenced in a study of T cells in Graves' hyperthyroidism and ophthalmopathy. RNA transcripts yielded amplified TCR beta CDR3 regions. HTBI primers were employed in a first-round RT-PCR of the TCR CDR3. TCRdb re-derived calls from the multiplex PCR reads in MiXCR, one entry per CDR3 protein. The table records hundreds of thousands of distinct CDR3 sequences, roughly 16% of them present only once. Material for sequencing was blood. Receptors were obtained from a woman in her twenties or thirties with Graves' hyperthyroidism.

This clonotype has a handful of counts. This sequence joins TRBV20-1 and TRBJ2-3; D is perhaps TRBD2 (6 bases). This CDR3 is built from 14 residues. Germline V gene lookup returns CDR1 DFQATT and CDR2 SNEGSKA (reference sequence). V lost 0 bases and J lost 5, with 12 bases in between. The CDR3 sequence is CSARDPRAGDTQYF. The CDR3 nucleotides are TGCAGTGCTAGAGACCCCCGAGCGGGAGATACGCAGTATTTT.

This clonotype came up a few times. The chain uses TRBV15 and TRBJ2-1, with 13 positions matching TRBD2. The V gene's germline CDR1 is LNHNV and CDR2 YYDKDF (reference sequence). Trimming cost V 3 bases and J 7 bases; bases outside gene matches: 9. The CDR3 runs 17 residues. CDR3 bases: TGTGCCACCAGCAGTGACCGGACTAGCGGGAGAAGGAATGAGCAGTTCTTC. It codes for CATSSDRTSGRRNEQFF.

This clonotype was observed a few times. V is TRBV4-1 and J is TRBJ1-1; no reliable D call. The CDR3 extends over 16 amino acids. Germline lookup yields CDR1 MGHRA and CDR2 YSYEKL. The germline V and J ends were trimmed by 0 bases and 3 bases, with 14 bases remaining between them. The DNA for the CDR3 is TGCGCCAGCAGCCAAGAATCCCATTGGGGTGACACTGAAGCTTTCTTT. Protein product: CASSQESHWGDTEAFF.

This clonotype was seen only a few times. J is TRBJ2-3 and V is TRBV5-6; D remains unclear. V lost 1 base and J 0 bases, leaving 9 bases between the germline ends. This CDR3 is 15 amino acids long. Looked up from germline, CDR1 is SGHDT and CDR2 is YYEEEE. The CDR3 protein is CASSLLPGSTDTQYF. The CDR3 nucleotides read TGTGCCAGCAGCTTGTTGCCAGGTAGCACAGATACGCAGTATTTT. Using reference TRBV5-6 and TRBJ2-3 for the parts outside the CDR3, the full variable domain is DAGVTQSPTHLIKTRGQQVTLRCSPKSGHDTVSWYQQALGQGPQFIFQYYEEEERQRGNFPDRFSGHQFPNYSSELNVNALLLGDSALYLCASSLLPGSTDTQYFGPGTRLTVL.

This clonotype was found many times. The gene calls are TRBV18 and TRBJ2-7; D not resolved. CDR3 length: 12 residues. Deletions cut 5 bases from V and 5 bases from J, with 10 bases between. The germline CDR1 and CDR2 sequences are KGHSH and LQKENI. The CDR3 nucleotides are TGTGCCAGCTCAACGGCACAAGACGAGCAGTACTTC. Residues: CASSTAQDEQYF. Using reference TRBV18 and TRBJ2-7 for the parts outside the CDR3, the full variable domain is NAGVMQNPRHLVRRRGQEARLRCSPMKGHSHVYWYRQLPEEGLKFMVYLQKENIIDESGMPKERFSAEFPKEGPSILRIQQVVRGDSAAYFCASSTAQDEQYFGPGTRLTVT.

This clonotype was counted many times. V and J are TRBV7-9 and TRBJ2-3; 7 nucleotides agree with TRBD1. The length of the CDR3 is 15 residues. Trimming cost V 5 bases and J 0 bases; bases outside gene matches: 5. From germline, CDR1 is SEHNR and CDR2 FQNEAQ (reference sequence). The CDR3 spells CASSGQVESTDTQYF. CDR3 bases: TGTGCCAGCAGCGGACAGGTTGAAAGCACAGATACGCAGTATTTT.

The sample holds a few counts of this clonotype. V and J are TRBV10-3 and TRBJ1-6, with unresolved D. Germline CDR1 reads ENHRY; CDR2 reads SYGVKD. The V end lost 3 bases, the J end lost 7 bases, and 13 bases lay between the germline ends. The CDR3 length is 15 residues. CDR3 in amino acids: CAISDTSSGNSPLHF. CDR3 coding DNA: TGTGCCATCAGTGACACTTCCAGCGGAAATTCACCCCTCCACTTT.

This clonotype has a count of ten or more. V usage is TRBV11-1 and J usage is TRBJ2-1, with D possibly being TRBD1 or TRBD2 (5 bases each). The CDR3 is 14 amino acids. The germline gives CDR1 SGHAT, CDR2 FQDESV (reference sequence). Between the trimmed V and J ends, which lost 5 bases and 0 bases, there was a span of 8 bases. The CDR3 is CASSRDGSYNEQFF. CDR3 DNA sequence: TGTGCCAGCAGCCGGGACGGCTCCTACAATGAGCAGTTCTTC.

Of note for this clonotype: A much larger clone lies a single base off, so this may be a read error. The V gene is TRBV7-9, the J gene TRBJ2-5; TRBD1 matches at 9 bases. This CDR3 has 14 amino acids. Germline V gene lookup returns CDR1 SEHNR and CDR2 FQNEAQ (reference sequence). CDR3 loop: CAGSAQGAVETQYF. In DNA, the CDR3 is TGTGCCGGCAGCGCACAGGGGGCCGTGGAGACCCAGTACTTC.

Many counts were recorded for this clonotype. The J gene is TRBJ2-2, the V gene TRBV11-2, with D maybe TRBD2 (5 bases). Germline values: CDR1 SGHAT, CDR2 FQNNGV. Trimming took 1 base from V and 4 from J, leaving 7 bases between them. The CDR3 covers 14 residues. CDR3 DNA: TGTGCCAGCAGCTTAGTGGGAGTCACCGGGGAGCTGTTTTTT. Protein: CASSLVGVTGELFF.

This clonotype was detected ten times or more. For the CDR3, the DNA is TGCGCCAGCAGCTCGGGGGGGGGACTAGCGTCTTACGAGCAGTACTTC. This translates into CASSSGGGLASYEQYF. This rearrangement joins TRBV5-1 to TRBJ2-7; 10 nucleotides line up with TRBD2. The CDR3 covers 16 residues. The J segment lost 4 bases and the V segment lost 3 bases, leaving 10 bases of the junction unmatched. Germline CDR1 reads SGHRS; CDR2 reads YFSETQ.

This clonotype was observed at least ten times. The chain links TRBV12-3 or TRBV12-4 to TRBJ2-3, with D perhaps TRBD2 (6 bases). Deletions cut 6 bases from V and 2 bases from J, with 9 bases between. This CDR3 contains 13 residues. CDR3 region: CASSVAVTDTQYF. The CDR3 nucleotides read TGTGCCAGCAGCGTAGCGGTCACAGATACGCAGTATTTT.

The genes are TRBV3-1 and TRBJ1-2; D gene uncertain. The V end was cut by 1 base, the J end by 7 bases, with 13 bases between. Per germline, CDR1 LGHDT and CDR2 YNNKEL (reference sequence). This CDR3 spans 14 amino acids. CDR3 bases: TGTGCCAGCAGCCAAGGACTAAAGGATACTGGCTACACCTTC. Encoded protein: CASSQGLKDTGYTF.

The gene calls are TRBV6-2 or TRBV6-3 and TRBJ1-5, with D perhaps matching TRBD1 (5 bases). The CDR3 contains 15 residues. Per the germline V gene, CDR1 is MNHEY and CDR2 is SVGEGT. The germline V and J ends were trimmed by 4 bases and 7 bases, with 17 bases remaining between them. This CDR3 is CASSFPGRVGQPQHF. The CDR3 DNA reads TGTGCCAGCAGTTTTCCGGGACGGGTGGGCCAGCCCCAGCATTTT.

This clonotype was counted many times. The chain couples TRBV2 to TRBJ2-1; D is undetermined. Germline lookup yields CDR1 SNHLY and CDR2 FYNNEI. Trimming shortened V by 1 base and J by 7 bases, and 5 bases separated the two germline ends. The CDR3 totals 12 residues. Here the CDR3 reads CASSEGINEQFF. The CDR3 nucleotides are TGTGCCAGCAGTGAAGGTATAAATGAGCAGTTCTTC.

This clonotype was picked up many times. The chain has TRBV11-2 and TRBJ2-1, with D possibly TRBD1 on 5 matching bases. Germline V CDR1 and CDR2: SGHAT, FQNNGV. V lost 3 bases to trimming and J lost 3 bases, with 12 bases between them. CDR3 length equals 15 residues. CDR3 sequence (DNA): TGTGCCAGCAGCTTCGGTGGTACAGGCTACAATGAGCAGTTCTTC. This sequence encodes CASSFGGTGYNEQFF.

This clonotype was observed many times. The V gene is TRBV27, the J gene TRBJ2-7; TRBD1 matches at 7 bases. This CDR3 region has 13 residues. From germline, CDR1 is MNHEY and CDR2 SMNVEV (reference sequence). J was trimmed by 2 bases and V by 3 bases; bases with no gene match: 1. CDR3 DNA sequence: TGTGCCAGCAGTTTCGGGACAGCCTACGAGCAGTACTTC. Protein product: CASSFGTAYEQYF.